The 30 T cell receptor beta chains below all came from one sample that was sequenced in a study of CXCR3-negative and CXCR3-positive naive CD8 T cells. Preparation of TRB cDNA libraries relied on 5' RACE carrying UMI labels. No DNA is given; TCRdb re-called the 5' RACE reads and lists each CDR3 protein once. Recorded for this sample: around 96,000 distinct CDR3 sequences. The material sequenced was naive CXCR3- CD8+ T cells from blood. Subset noted: CD45RO-CCR7+CD27+CD95- naive CD8+ T cells lacking CXCR3 (TNR3-). Receptors originate from a human donor in good health. Some clones in this sample may be carry-over from other donors' samples.

The chain recombines TRBV14 with TRBJ2-7. The CDR3 length is 14 residues. CDR1 is SGHDN and CDR2 is FVKESK in the germline V gene. The CDR3 region is CASSLVDGAYEQYF.

The genes are TRBV7-2 and TRBJ1-1. From germline, CDR1 is SGHTA and CDR2 FQGNSA. The CDR3 sequence is 11 residues long. CDR3 region: CASSFGGEAFF.

The J gene is TRBJ1-5, the V gene TRBV29-1; TCRdb's D gene call, TRBD1, goes unchecked for lack of DNA. The germline gives CDR1 SQVTM, CDR2 ANQGSEA. The CDR3 spans 13 residues. The CDR3 spells CSVLDSLNQPQHF.

This chain connects TRBV28 to TRBJ2-1; TCRdb's assignment of TRBD2 cannot be checked, as there is no DNA. The CDR3 sequence is 18 residues long. The germline gives CDR1 MDHEN, CDR2 SYDVKM. This CDR3 is CASSSPLAGAVRYNEQFF.

The chain carries TRBV13 and TRBJ2-1. The V gene's germline CDR1 is PRHDT and CDR2 FYEKMQ (reference sequence). The CDR3 is 15 residues long. The CDR3 region is CASSQGMDSYNEQFF.

The chain recombines TRBV5-6 with TRBJ2-7; absent DNA, TCRdb's TRBD2 call cannot be checked. CDR3 size: 14 residues. Germline CDR1 reads SGHDT; CDR2 reads YYEEEE. The chain's CDR3 is CASSSNLASYEQYF.

The V call is TRBV7-8, the J call TRBJ2-1; TCRdb's assignment of TRBD2 cannot be checked, as there is no DNA. Germline V gene lookup returns CDR1 SGHVS and CDR2 FQNEAQ. The CDR3 sequence is 15 residues long. The chain's CDR3 is CASSELAGVSNEQFF. Full variable domain (rest looked up from reference TRBV7-8 and TRBJ2-1): GAGVSQSPRYKVAKRGQDVALRCDPISGHVSLFWYQQALGQGPEFLTYFQNEAQLDKSGLPSDRFFAERPEGSVSTLKIQRTQQEDSAVYLCASSELAGVSNEQFFGPGTRLTVL.

V gene TRBV23-1 combines with J gene TRBJ2-5; with no DNA, the TCRdb D assignment of TRBD1 cannot be verified. TRBV23-1 is flagged as an ORF with uncertain function. The CDR3 totals 14 residues. CDR3 sequence: CASPGQPYQETQYF.

This chain uses TRBV25-1 with TRBJ2-5. This CDR3 is 19 amino acids long. CDR1 is MGHDK and CDR2 is SYGVNS in the germline V gene. CDR3: CASSPKDPDHTPYQETQYF.

The chain combines TRBV7-9 with TRBJ2-7. The CDR3 length is 15 residues. Germline values: CDR1 SEHNR, CDR2 FQNEAQ (reference sequence). Here the CDR3 reads CASSLEIGREYEQYF.

The chain combines TRBV29-1 with TRBJ1-1. The CDR3 runs 15 residues. The germline CDR1 and CDR2 sequences are SQVTM and ANQGSEA. CDR3 residues: CSAPNTGPGNTEAFF.

V is TRBV6-2 or TRBV6-3 and J is TRBJ1-5. From germline, CDR1 is MNHEY and CDR2 SVGEGT. The CDR3 loop spans 15 amino acids. This CDR3 reads CASSYTPDVGQPQHF.

V usage is TRBV28 and J usage is TRBJ2-5; there is no DNA to check the TCRdb D call of TRBD1. The CDR3 has 14 residues. Germline CDR1 MDHEN, CDR2 SYDVKM. The CDR3 spells CASSFRGARETQYF. The full variable domain, rest sourced from reference TRBV28 and TRBJ2-5, is DVKVTQSSRYLVKRTGEKVFLECVQDMDHENMFWYRQDPGLGLRLIYFSYDVKMKEKGDIPEGYSVSREKKERFSLILESASTNQTSMYLCASSFRGARETQYFGPGTRLLVL.

V is TRBV4-3 and J is TRBJ2-7; TCRdb returns TRBD1, unconfirmable since there is no DNA. CDR1 and CDR2 from the germline V gene are LGHNA and YSLEER. The CDR3 has 15 amino acids. The chain's CDR3 is CASSQTPDGNYEQYF.

The chain's CDR3 is CASSPGGGATYEQYF. The gene calls are TRBV7-2 and TRBJ2-7; the TCRdb call, TRBD1, lacks DNA for checking. Germline CDR1 reads SGHTA; CDR2 reads FQGNSA. The CDR3 loop spans 15 amino acids.

The rearrangement joins TRBV10-2 to TRBJ1-2; TCRdb's D gene call, TRBD1, goes unchecked for lack of DNA. The CDR3 runs to 15 residues. Per germline, CDR1 WSHSY and CDR2 SAAADI. The chain's CDR3 is CASSPDTPLSYGYTF.

The gene calls are TRBV15 and TRBJ2-7; TCRdb's D call of TRBD1 is untestable without DNA. Germline V lookup: CDR1 LNHNV, CDR2 YYDKDF (reference sequence). The CDR3 is 14 residues long. The CDR3 reads CATSRTDNAYEQYF.

The rearrangement uses TRBV29-1 and TRBJ2-7; there is no DNA to check the TCRdb D call of TRBD2. Germline loops: CDR1 SQVTM, CDR2 ANQGSEA. CDR3 length equals 13 residues. CDR3 residues: CSVVPSGRYEQYF.

This chain connects TRBV6-5 to TRBJ2-1; TCRdb's D call of TRBD2 is untestable without DNA. Germline loops: CDR1 MNHEY, CDR2 SVGAGI. The CDR3 totals 15 residues. The CDR3 sequence is CASSYSPTSWDEQFF.

J is TRBJ2-7 and V is TRBV7-9; TCRdb's D gene call, TRBD1, goes unchecked for lack of DNA. This CDR3 comprises 14 residues. Germline CDR1 reads SEHNR; CDR2 reads FQNEAQ (reference sequence). CDR3 region: CASRQWPGDYEQYF.

The chain carries TRBV5-1 and TRBJ1-1; as DNA is missing, the TRBD1 call by TCRdb cannot be tested. Germline assignment: CDR1 SGHRS and CDR2 YFSETQ. CDR3 length: 13 amino acids. The CDR3 loop is CASSQGAMGEAFF.

The chain employs TRBV7-9 and TRBJ2-7; TCRdb's D call of TRBD1 is untestable without DNA. Germline CDR1 reads SEHNR; CDR2 reads FQNEAQ (reference sequence). This CDR3 comprises 18 residues. The CDR3 loop is CASSGLGTGVRVLHEQYF.

The chain is built from TRBV9 and TRBJ2-1. CDR1 and CDR2 (germline): SGDLS, YYNGEE. The CDR3 length is 18 residues. The CDR3 reads CASSVTPLAGQNGNEQFF.

The V gene is TRBV11-2, the J gene TRBJ2-2; the TRBD1 assignment by TCRdb is unverifiable without DNA. The germline gives CDR1 SGHAT, CDR2 FQNNGV. The CDR3 length is 16 residues. The CDR3 protein is CASSLERTGNTGELFF.

The V call is TRBV9, the J call TRBJ2-3; TCRdb's D call of TRBD2 is untestable without DNA. CDR1 and CDR2 from the germline V gene are SGDLS and YYNGEE. The CDR3 has 17 residues. The CDR3 sequence is CASSVLTGTSGGDTQYF.

The J gene is TRBJ2-7, the V gene TRBV14; the D call from TCRdb, TRBD2, cannot be confirmed without DNA. The germline V gene encodes CDR1 SGHDN and CDR2 FVKESK. This CDR3 has 16 residues. The CDR3 spells CASSPFPGTSAYEQYF.

The V gene is TRBV4-3, the J gene TRBJ1-5; TCRdb picks TRBD1, but there is no DNA to check that call. Germline CDR1 reads LGHNA; CDR2 reads YSLEER. The CDR3 has 16 amino acids. CDR3 sequence: CASSQDRQGSNQPQHF.

The chain carries TRBV7-9 and TRBJ2-3; the D call from TCRdb, TRBD1, cannot be confirmed without DNA. This CDR3 has 15 residues. Germline CDR1 reads SEHNR; CDR2 reads FQNEAQ (reference sequence). The CDR3 loop reads CASSLESGSTDTQYF.

The rearrangement links TRBV7-9 to TRBJ2-7; TCRdb's D gene call, TRBD1, goes unchecked for lack of DNA. Germline lookup yields CDR1 SEHNR and CDR2 FQNEAQ (reference sequence). This CDR3 region has 12 residues. This chain's CDR3 is CASSWTGGELDF. Full variable domain (missing parts from reference TRBV7-9 and TRBJ2-7): DTGVSQNPRHKITKRGQNVTFRCDPISEHNRLYWYRQTLGQGPEFLTYFQNEAQLEKSRLLSDRFSAERPKGSFSTLEIQRTEQGDSAMYLCASSWTGGELDFGPGTRLTVT.

CDR3 in amino acids: CASSPINSGEDPCRTSYEQYF. This chain uses TRBV23-1 with TRBJ2-7; absent DNA, TCRdb's TRBD2 call cannot be checked. TRBV23-1 is an ORF; its function is uncertain. The CDR3 spans 21 residues.